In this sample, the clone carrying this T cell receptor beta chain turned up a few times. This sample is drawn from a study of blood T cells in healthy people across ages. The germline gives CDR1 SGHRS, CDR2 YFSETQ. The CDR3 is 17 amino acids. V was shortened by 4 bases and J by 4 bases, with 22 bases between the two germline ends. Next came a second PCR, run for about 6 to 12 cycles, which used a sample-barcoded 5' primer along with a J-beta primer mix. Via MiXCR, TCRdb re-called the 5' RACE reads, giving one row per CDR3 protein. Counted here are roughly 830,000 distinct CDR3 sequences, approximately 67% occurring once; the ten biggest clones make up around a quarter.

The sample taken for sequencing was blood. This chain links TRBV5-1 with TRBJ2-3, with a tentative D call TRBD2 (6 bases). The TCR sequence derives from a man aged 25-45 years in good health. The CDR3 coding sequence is TGCGCCAGCAGCCCCATGGACTCTGGGGGAGGTTCAGATACGCAGTATTTT. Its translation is CASSPMDSGGGSDTQYF.